The 2 T cell receptor beta chains in this list originate from one sample, sequenced in a study of read filtering for tumor transcriptome and immune sequencing. The library was built from 400 to 500 ng RNA with molecular barcoded adaptors for alpha/delta and beta/gamma chains. TCRdb ran MiXCR on the reads and lists one entry per CDR3 protein. The sample shows approximately 58,000 distinct CDR3 sequences, 20% to 25% of them seen only once. Sequencing input: a population of CD138-negative cells sorted from bone marrow. All receptors derive from a donor aged 40 or older with multiple myeloma.

The CDR3 is CASSGLTYEDTQYF. CDR3 sequence (DNA): TGTGCCAGCAGTGGACTTACGTACGAGGATACGCAGTATTTT. The chain combines TRBV6-1 with TRBJ2-3, with D unclear. Germline CDR1 and CDR2: MNHNS and SASEGT. Trimming removed 4 bases from V and 6 bases from J, with 14 bases in between. The CDR3 sequence is 14 residues long.

Regarding this clonotype: This may arise from a read error, as a much more abundant clone is one base away. The chain couples TRBV5-5 to TRBJ2-7; D gene uncertain. Germline CDR1 is SGHKS and CDR2 is YYEKEE (reference sequence). The CDR3 consists of 16 residues. CDR3 loop: CVSSLAGRGSNYEQYF. CDR3 bases: TGTGTCAGCAGCTTGGCAGGTCGCGGCTCCAATTACGAGCAGTACTTC.